The present entry profiles one T cell receptor beta chain with its context. The target antigen is unknown. TCRdb independently ran MiXCR on the 5' RACE reads; one entry per CDR3 protein. Of under 600,000 distinct CDR3 sequences in the sample, about a fifth are singletons; the top ten hold roughly 8.3%. These data originate in a study of T-cell memory formation after mild COVID-19. Across the whole study: Most TCR clusters belonged to a single donor. Study conclusions and caveats: The study found balanced CD4/CD8 in clones contracting day 15 to 85 and a CD4+ lean in later expanders.

This CDR3 is built from 14 residues. Trimming cost V 5 bases and J 8 bases; bases outside gene matches: 10. Germline V gene data show CDR1 as SGHTA and CDR2 as FQGNSA. The TCR sequence derives from an adult woman who had mild COVID-19 (a few samples of this study predate the infection). Cell type and time point are not known. Sequencing was carried out using PBMCs or a T cell subset sorted from them (not recorded which). The chain employs TRBV7-2 and TRBJ1-1, with 8 bases fitting TRBD1. The CDR3 loop is CASSRDSGGAEAFF. CDR3 nucleotides: TGTGCCAGCAGCCGCGACTCAGGGGGCGCCGAAGCTTTCTTT.